This is a list of T cell receptor beta chains from one sample in a study of CD8+ T cells in alopecia areata. The data were produced by immunoSEQ multiplex PCR, yet TCRdb's version contains in-frame clones alone and is incomplete. This table has about 260,000 clones, around three fifths appearing once. The sequences come from CD4+ T cells sorted from blood, collected between weeks 51 and 52, from a patient treated with tofacitinib. The receptors originated from a human donor with alopecia areata. The CDR3 runs from the conserved cysteine through the conserved F or W. D genes are given only for firm matches. For some rows the clone size is stated as once, few or many, or as a class when expanded; others skip it.

clone_size: NA
d_call: TRBD2
v_call: TRBV5-6
j_call: TRBJ2-4
cdr3_nt: TGTGCCAGCAGCTCTCCCGGGAGGTGGGGCGCCAAAAACATTCAGTACTTC
cdr3_aa: CASSSPGRWGAKNIQYF

clone_size: NA
d_call: NA
v_call: TRBV4-2
j_call: TRBJ2-5
cdr3_nt: TGTGCCAGCAGCCGTCGCGGGGAAAGCCAAGAGACCCAGTACTTC
cdr3_aa: CASSRRGESQETQYF

clone_size: NA
d_call: NA
v_call: TRBV5-1
j_call: TRBJ2-1
cdr3_nt: TGCGCCAGCAGCTTGATTTCCGTCTCCTACAATGAGCAGTTCTTC
cdr3_aa: CASSLISVSYNEQFF

clone_size: NA
d_call: NA
v_call: TRBV5-1
j_call: TRBJ1-1
cdr3_nt: TGCGCCAGCAGCTTGGGGGCCGGGGAACACACTGAAGCTTTCTTT
cdr3_aa: CASSLGAGEHTEAFF

clone_size: NA
d_call: NA
v_call: TRBV5-6
j_call: TRBJ1-2
cdr3_nt: TGTGCCAGCACGACAGAAAGGGGGTATGGCTACACCTTC
cdr3_aa: CASTTERGYGYTF

clone_size: NA
d_call: TRBD1
v_call: TRBV7-2
j_call: TRBJ2-3
cdr3_nt: TGTGCCAGCAGTACAGGGGGGGATACGCAGTATTTT
cdr3_aa: CASSTGGDTQYF

clone_size: NA
d_call: TRBD1
v_call: TRBV4-3
j_call: TRBJ2-7
cdr3_nt: TGCGCCAGCAGCCAAGAGGGACAGTCGCCTTACGAGCAGTACTTC
cdr3_aa: CASSQEGQSPYEQYF

clone_size: NA
d_call: NA
v_call: TRBV25-1
j_call: TRBJ2-5
cdr3_nt: TGTGCCAGCAGTGTCCAATTTGGAGGGAGAGGAGAGACCCAGTACTTC
cdr3_aa: CASSVQFGGRGETQYF

clone_size: NA
d_call: NA
v_call: TRBV15
j_call: TRBJ1-1
cdr3_nt: TGTGCCACCAGCAGAGTGGTGAAGTCGAACACTGAAGCTTTCTTT
cdr3_aa: CATSRVVKSNTEAFF

clone_size: NA
d_call: NA
v_call: TRBV7-9
j_call: TRBJ1-5
cdr3_nt: TGTGCCAGCAGCTCAGCGGACGCGGCAGGGAATCAGCCCCAGCATTTT
cdr3_aa: CASSSADAAGNQPQHF

clone_size: few
d_call: NA
v_call: TRBV5-1
j_call: TRBJ2-7
cdr3_nt: TGCGCCAGCAGCTTGGGTTACGAGCAGTACTTC
cdr3_aa: CASSLGYEQYF

clone_size: NA
d_call: TRBD1
v_call: TRBV2
j_call: TRBJ2-2
cdr3_nt: TGTGCCAGCAGTGCGAGGGGGCAAGACACCGGGGAGCTGTTTTTT
cdr3_aa: CASSARGQDTGELFF

clone_size: NA
d_call: NA
v_call: TRBV5-1
j_call: TRBJ2-1
cdr3_nt: TGCGCCAGCAGCGGCGGGGTCGACAATGAGCAGTTCTTC
cdr3_aa: CASSGGVDNEQFF

clone_size: NA
d_call: NA
v_call: TRBV29-1
j_call: TRBJ1-4
cdr3_nt: TGCAGCGTTGCGGGCCAAAATGAAAAACTGTTTTTT
cdr3_aa: CSVAGQNEKLFF

clone_size: NA
d_call: NA
v_call: TRBV7-3
j_call: TRBJ1-3
cdr3_nt: TGTGCCAGCAGCTTAGCTCAGGGTGCCACCATATATTTT
cdr3_aa: CASSLAQGATIYF

clone_size: NA
d_call: NA
v_call: TRBV30
j_call: TRBJ1-5
cdr3_nt: TGTGCCTGGAGTGCACGAGGGGATCAGCCCCAGCATTTT
cdr3_aa: CAWSARGDQPQHF

clone_size: once
d_call: NA
v_call: TRBV7-6
j_call: TRBJ1-1
cdr3_nt: TGTGCCAGCGTCGGTTGGCGGACCACTGAAGCTTTCTTT
cdr3_aa: CASVGWRTTEAFF

clone_size: NA
d_call: NA
v_call: TRBV6-1
j_call: TRBJ2-1
cdr3_nt: TGTGCCAGCAGTGAACAGGGATTGGACAATGAGCAGTTCTTC
cdr3_aa: CASSEQGLDNEQFF

clone_size: once
d_call: TRBD1
v_call: TRBV6-5
j_call: TRBJ2-7
cdr3_nt: TGTGCCAGCAGTTTTAGGGACAGCTACGAGCAGTACTTC
cdr3_aa: CASSFRDSYEQYF

clone_size: NA
d_call: TRBD2
v_call: TRBV30
j_call: TRBJ2-3
cdr3_nt: TGTGCCTGGAGTGTACTAGCGGGGCCAGATACGCAGTATTTT
cdr3_aa: CAWSVLAGPDTQYF

clone_size: NA
d_call: NA
v_call: TRBV7-9
j_call: TRBJ2-7
cdr3_nt: TGTGCCAGCAGCTTTCAGTCCTCCTACGAGCAGTACTTC
cdr3_aa: CASSFQSSYEQYF

clone_size: NA
d_call: NA
v_call: TRBV9
j_call: TRBJ1-2
cdr3_nt: TGTGCCAGCAGCGTAGATTATGGAGGGGCCGGGGATGGCTACACCTTC
cdr3_aa: CASSVDYGGAGDGYTF

clone_size: NA
d_call: NA
v_call: TRBV10-3
j_call: TRBJ1-2
cdr3_nt: TGTGCCACCAGTAGGGGCCTTCGCTATGGCTACACCTTC
cdr3_aa: CATSRGLRYGYTF

clone_size: NA
d_call: NA
v_call: TRBV7-3
j_call: TRBJ2-1
cdr3_nt: TGTGCCAGCAGCTTGGAACGCCCCGGGGGTGAGCAGTTCTTC
cdr3_aa: CASSLERPGGEQFF

clone_size: NA
d_call: TRBD1
v_call: TRBV15
j_call: TRBJ1-6
cdr3_nt: TGTGCCACCAGCGGCCGGGACAGGGTAGGCGATTCACCCCTCCACTTT
cdr3_aa: CATSGRDRVGDSPLHF

clone_size: NA
d_call: NA
v_call: TRBV7-2
j_call: TRBJ1-1
cdr3_nt: TGTGCCAGCAGAGACAGGAACACTGAAGCTTTCTTT
cdr3_aa: CASRDRNTEAFF

clone_size: few
d_call: NA
v_call: TRBV4-2
j_call: TRBJ2-3
cdr3_nt: TGTGCCAGCAGCCAAGCGAGGGACACAGATACGCAGTATTTT
cdr3_aa: CASSQARDTDTQYF

clone_size: NA
d_call: NA
v_call: TRBV30
j_call: TRBJ1-5
cdr3_nt: TGTGCCGGCCGGTCGGACGGAATCAATCAGCCCCAGCATTTT
cdr3_aa: CAGRSDGINQPQHF

clone_size: NA
d_call: NA
v_call: TRBV9
j_call: TRBJ2-2
cdr3_nt: TGTGCCAGCAGCGCCAGGGACATGACGAACACCGGGGAGCTGTTTTTT
cdr3_aa: CASSARDMTNTGELFF

clone_size: NA
d_call: NA
v_call: TRBV30
j_call: TRBJ2-1
cdr3_nt: TGTGCCTGGACCCAGCCCGTCCCGGGACTCTTCTTCTACAATGAGCAGTTCTTC
cdr3_aa: CAWTQPVPGLFFYNEQFF

clone_size: NA
d_call: NA
v_call: TRBV4-3
j_call: TRBJ1-2
cdr3_nt: TGCGCCAGCAGCCCCCCCCAAGGGCAGACGAATGGCTACACCTTC
cdr3_aa: CASSPPQGQTNGYTF

clone_size: once
d_call: NA
v_call: TRBV29-1
j_call: TRBJ1-3
cdr3_nt: TGCAGCGTTGTGCAGTCTGGAAACACCATATATTTT
cdr3_aa: CSVVQSGNTIYF

clone_size: NA
d_call: TRBD2
v_call: TRBV7-9
j_call: TRBJ2-5
cdr3_nt: TGTGCCAGCGGCCGGGGGGGCATTGAGACCCAGTACTTC
cdr3_aa: CASGRGGIETQYF

clone_size: NA
d_call: NA
v_call: TRBV7-9
j_call: TRBJ2-1
cdr3_nt: TGTGCCAGCAGCTCATCCGGGGCCCTAGGGAATGAGCAGTTCTTC
cdr3_aa: CASSSSGALGNEQFF